This T cell receptor (beta chain) was captured in a study of blood T cells in healthy people across ages. Trimming cost V 4 bases and J 1 base, with 14 bases left between them. CDR3 length: 15 amino acids. Germline CDR1 and CDR2: ENHRY and SYGVKD. Next came a second PCR, run for about 7 to 12 cycles, which used a sample-barcoded 5' primer along with a J-beta primer mix. TCRdb re-analysed the 5' RACE reads in MiXCR, keeping a single row per CDR3 protein. The sample carries hundreds of thousands of distinct CDR3 sequences, 36% recorded once. The chain links TRBV10-3 to TRBJ2-7, with D possibly matching TRBD1 (5 bases). The TCR comes from a man aged 18 to 35 in good health. Material for sequencing was blood. The CDR3 sequence is CAISGARVDSYEQYF. The CDR3 nucleotides are TGTGCCATCAGTGGTGCCAGGGTAGATTCCTACGAGCAGTACTTC.